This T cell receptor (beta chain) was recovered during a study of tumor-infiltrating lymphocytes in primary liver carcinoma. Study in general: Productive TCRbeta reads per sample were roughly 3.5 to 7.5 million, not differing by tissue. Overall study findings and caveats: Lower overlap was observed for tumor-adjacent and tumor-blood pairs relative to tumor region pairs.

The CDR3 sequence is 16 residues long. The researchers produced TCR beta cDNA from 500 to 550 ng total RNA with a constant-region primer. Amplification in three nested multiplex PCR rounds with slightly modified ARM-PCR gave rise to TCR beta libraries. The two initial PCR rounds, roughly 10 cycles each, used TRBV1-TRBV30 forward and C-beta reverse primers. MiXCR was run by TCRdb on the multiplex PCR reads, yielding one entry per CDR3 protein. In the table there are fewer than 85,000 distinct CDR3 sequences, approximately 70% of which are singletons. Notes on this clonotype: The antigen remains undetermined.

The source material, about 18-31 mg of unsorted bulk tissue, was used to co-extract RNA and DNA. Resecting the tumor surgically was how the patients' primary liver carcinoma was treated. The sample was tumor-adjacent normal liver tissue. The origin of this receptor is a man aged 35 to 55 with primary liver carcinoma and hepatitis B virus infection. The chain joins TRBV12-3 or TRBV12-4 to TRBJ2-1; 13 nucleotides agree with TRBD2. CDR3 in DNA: TGTGTCAGTAGTTATGGACTAGCGGGAGCGGCGGACGAGCAGTTCTTC. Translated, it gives CVSSYGLAGAADEQFF.